This entry is about one TCR beta chain. Participant age was roughly 18 to 100 years, and participants resided in 24 US areas. Authors' analysis steps: Nucleated cell counts were estimated from reference gene primer amplification. Data came from immunoSEQ multiplex PCR; TCRdb stores just in-frame clones and leaves some out. Clone size and the V and J calls come from that table; the DNA yielded D and trimming. The sample has some 300,000 clones; approximately 85% are singletons. This sample is part of a study of blood T cell repertoires in COVID-19. Study-wide background: Spain, Italy and the United States supplied samples that represented acute and convalescent COVID-19.

This sequence was found in a woman in her twenties or thirties who had recovered from COVID-19. Sequenced input: PBMCs or T cells enriched from blood (not recorded which).

This CDR3 is CASTGQGNYEQYF. CDR3 coding DNA: TGTGCCAGTACGGGACAGGGAAACTACGAGCAGTACTTC. The chain joins TRBV28 to TRBJ2-7; 9 bases line up with TRBD1. The germline CDR1 and CDR2 sequences are MDHEN and SYDVKM. The CDR3 runs to 13 residues. V shed 9 bases, J shed 3 bases, and the junction held 6 bases outside the gene matches.